These 13 T cell receptor beta chains were sequenced from one sample in a study of shared clonotypes between healthy human individuals. The data were produced by immunoSEQ multiplex PCR, yet TCRdb's version contains in-frame clones alone and is incomplete. Of some 2 million clones in the sample, approximately 94% were seen once. CD45RO-negative, CCR7-selected cells formed the naive CD8 fraction, which excluded terminally differentiated effector memory CD45RA+ cells. Sequencing used naive CD8+ T cells sorted from blood. These TCRs come from a man between 18 and 29 years old in good health.

The chain combines TRBV9 with TRBJ2-2; a possible D gene is TRBD2 (6 bases). Germline CDR1 and CDR2: SGDLS and YYNGEE. The V gene lost 0 bases and the J gene lost 7 bases, with 19 bases spanning the gap. The CDR3 extends over 17 amino acids. In nucleotides, the CDR3 is TGTGCCAGCAGCGTAGGATTACTAGCCCATACGGGCGGGGAGCTGTTTTTT. It translates to CASSVGLLAHTGGELFF. The variable domain in full, with the rest retrieved from reference TRBV9 and TRBJ2-2, is DSGVTQTPKHLITATGQRVTLRCSPRSGDLSVYWYQQSLDQGLQFLIQYYNGEERAKGNILERFSAQQFPDLHSELNLSSLELGDSALYFCASSVGLLAHTGGELFFGEGSRLTVL.

The CDR3 sequence: CASSFGVWNTEAFF. CDR3 DNA: TGTGCCAGCAGCTTCGGGGTATGGAACACTGAAGCTTTCTTT. The rearrangement uses TRBV5-6 and TRBJ1-1; D not resolved. Germline-derived CDR1 and CDR2 are SGHDT and YYEEEE. Trimming left V 2 bases short and J 1 base short, with 9 bases between. This CDR3 is 14 amino acids long.

Of note for this clone: This CDR3 is also generated by other DNA sequences in the sample. The rearrangement uses TRBV5-1 and TRBJ2-7; 8 positions agree with TRBD1. The CDR3 runs to 14 residues. Trimming removed 2 bases from V and 3 bases from J; junction bases left unmatched: 4. Per germline, CDR1 SGHRS and CDR2 YFSETQ. CDR3: CASSFGTGGYEQYF. The CDR3, as DNA: TGCGCCAGCAGCTTCGGGACAGGCGGCTACGAGCAGTACTTC.

This clone was seen just once. J is TRBJ2-1 and V is TRBV5-1; 13 bases are a match to TRBD2. J was trimmed by 2 bases and V by 4 bases; bases with no gene match: 6. CDR1 and CDR2 from the germline V gene are SGHRS and YFSETQ. This CDR3 is 17 amino acids long. CDR3 protein: CASSQRLAGGTYNEQFF. In DNA form, the CDR3 reads TGCGCCAGCAGCCAAAGACTAGCGGGAGGAACCTACAATGAGCAGTTCTTC.

This sequence joins TRBV7-6 and TRBJ2-7; the match to TRBD2 covers 11 bases. CDR3 length equals 18 residues. Losses at the gene ends were 1 base for V and 0 bases for J; bases not matched to a gene: 8. Per the germline V gene, CDR1 is SGHVS and CDR2 is FNYEAQ. The CDR3 nucleotides read TGTGCCAGCAGCTTAGAAGCGGGACTAGCGGTCGTCTCCTACGAGCAGTACTTC. Its translation is CASSLEAGLAVVSYEQYF.

The V gene is TRBV9, the J gene TRBJ1-1; D remains ambiguous. CDR3 length equals 13 residues. Trimming took off 0 bases at V and 3 bases at J, with 6 bases between the two ends. Germline CDR1 is SGDLS and CDR2 is YYNGEE. In DNA, the CDR3 is TGTGCCAGCAGCGTAGCAAGATACACTGAAGCTTTCTTT. This encodes CASSVARYTEAFF.

The rearrangement joins TRBV5-1 to TRBJ2-5; 9 bases align to TRBD2. V trimming: 4 bases; J trimming: 5 bases; junction bases outside the gene matches: 6. The CDR3 has 14 amino acids. Germline loops: CDR1 SGHRS, CDR2 YFSETQ. In nucleotides, the CDR3 is TGCGCCAGCAGCGGGTTAGCGGGAGAGGAGACCCAGTACTTC. This translates into CASSGLAGEETQYF.

The genes are TRBV4-1 and TRBJ1-4, with 7 bases lining up with TRBD1. J was trimmed by 11 bases and V by 0 bases; bases with no gene match: 12. The V gene's germline CDR1 is MGHRA and CDR2 YSYEKL. The CDR3 runs to 16 residues. Here the CDR3 reads CASSQDSGTAGGKLFF. CDR3 DNA sequence: TGCGCCAGCAGCCAAGATAGTGGGACAGCTGGTGGGAAACTGTTTTTT.

The chain combines TRBV25-1 with TRBJ1-1, with D maybe TRBD1 (5 bases). The V end lost 3 bases, the J end lost 1 base, and 9 bases lay between the germline ends. The CDR3 loop spans 14 amino acids. The germline CDR1 and CDR2 sequences are MGHDK and SYGVNS. CDR3 region: CASSDSTGNTEAFF. Here the CDR3 DNA reads TGTGCCAGCAGTGATTCAACAGGGAACACTGAAGCTTTCTTT.

The chain uses TRBV6-5 and TRBJ2-7, with D maybe TRBD2 (6 bases). V was cut by 4 bases and J by 0 bases, with 13 bases left in between. The CDR3 extends over 15 amino acids. Germline CDR1 is MNHEY and CDR2 is SVGAGI. The CDR3 loop reads CASSWGDASSYEQYF. CDR3 DNA sequence: TGTGCCAGCAGTTGGGGGGACGCCAGCTCCTACGAGCAGTACTTC.

Comments on this clone: This CDR3 is also generated by other DNA sequences in the sample. CDR3 residues: CASSLAGGTDTQYF. The CDR3 bases are TGCGCCAGCAGCTTGGCCGGAGGGACAGATACGCAGTATTTT. The chain combines TRBV5-1 with TRBJ2-3; maybe TRBD2 (6 bases). The CDR3 totals 14 residues. V was shortened by 0 bases and J by 3 bases, with 8 bases between the two germline ends. Germline V gene sequence: CDR1 SGHRS, CDR2 YFSETQ.

The CDR3, as DNA: TGCGCCAGCAGCCAACCCCGAACAGATACGCAGTATTTT. Residues: CASSQPRTDTQYF. The rearrangement links TRBV4-1 to TRBJ2-3, with unresolved D. The CDR3 runs 13 residues. Per germline, CDR1 MGHRA and CDR2 YSYEKL. With 2 bases removed from V and 3 bases from J, the gap between germline ends came to 6 bases.

As for this clone: Other DNA sequences in the same sample also yield this CDR3. V is TRBV7-9 and J is TRBJ2-7; TRBD2 agrees at 11 bases. V trimming: 4 bases; J trimming: 1 base; junction bases outside the gene matches: 3. The CDR3 length is 15 residues. Germline CDR1 is SEHNR and CDR2 is FQNEAQ (reference sequence). The CDR3 protein is CASSSTSGISYEQYF. CDR3 coding DNA: TGTGCCAGCAGCTCGACTAGCGGGATTTCCTACGAGCAGTACTTC.